This passage covers 27 T cell receptor beta chains from one sample sequenced in a study of CD8 T cells in ankylosing spondylitis. MiXCR, run by TCRdb on the 5' RACE reads, gives a single entry per CDR3 protein. The repertoire includes some 87,000 distinct CDR3 sequences, just under 9% of them detected once, and approximately 4.6% sits in the top ten. The sequenced sample consisted of blood, either unsorted or a sorted T cell fraction (not recorded which). These receptors all come from a male donor with ankylosing spondylitis or in good health (not recorded which).

This clonotype was recorded many times. The J gene is TRBJ2-3, the V gene TRBV2; D ambiguous. The germline V gene has CDR1 SNHLY and CDR2 FYNNEI. Trimming left V 2 bases short and J 5 bases short, with 2 bases between. The CDR3 sequence is 11 residues long. The CDR3 spells CASSEIDTQYF. The CDR3 region has the DNA TGTGCCAGCAGTGAAATAGATACGCAGTATTTT.

The table lists this clonotype with many counts. The chain is built from TRBV7-9 and TRBJ1-1; the D is unclear. Germline V gene lookup returns CDR1 SEHNR and CDR2 FQNEAQ (reference sequence). Trimming left V 1 base short and J 6 bases short, with 15 bases between. This CDR3 region has 15 residues. CDR3 protein: CASSLEENSIPEAFF. CDR3 in DNA: TGTGCCAGCAGCTTAGAGGAGAATTCCATCCCTGAAGCTTTCTTT. Full variable domain (missing parts from reference TRBV7-9 and TRBJ1-1): DTGVSQNPRHKITKRGQNVTFRCDPISEHNRLYWYRQTLGQGPEFLTYFQNEAQLEKSRLLSDRFSAERPKGSFSTLEIQRTEQGDSAMYLCASSLEENSIPEAFFGQGTRLTVV.

This clonotype was observed many times. The rearrangement links TRBV5-5 to TRBJ2-3; 14 positions agree with TRBD2. Germline lookup yields CDR1 SGHKS and CDR2 YYEKEE (reference sequence). This CDR3 contains 15 residues. V shed 1 base, J shed 6 bases, and the junction held 1 base outside the gene matches. The chain's CDR3 is CASSLRTSGGDTQYF. The CDR3 DNA is TGTGCCAGCAGCTTGAGGACTAGCGGGGGGGATACGCAGTATTTT.

In this sample, this clonotype turned up many times. A read error may produce the germline difference seen at one junction end. In DNA, the CDR3 is TGTGTCAGCAGTTTTAGTGGGGGGGAAAGGATTCAGCCCCAGCATTTT. This gives the protein CVSSFSGGERIQPQHF. The rearrangement joins TRBV12-3 or TRBV12-4 to TRBJ1-5; tentatively, D is TRBD1 (5 bases). The CDR3 runs to 16 residues.

This clonotype was seen more than once but under ten times. An end of the junction differs from the germline gene, which may be a read error. The chain carries TRBV7-9 and TRBJ1-3; 9 positions match TRBD1. The CDR3 spans 11 residues. Germline CDR1 reads SEHNR; CDR2 reads FQNEAQ (reference sequence). The CDR3 DNA reads as TGTGCCAGCAGAGATACAGGGGGCCATCATTTT. It translates to CASRDTGGHHF.

This clonotype was picked up many times. In DNA form, the CDR3 reads TGCGCCAGCAGCTTGGGGGGACAGGCCCCCTACGAGCAGTACTTC. This translates into CASSLGGQAPYEQYF. The J gene is TRBJ2-7, the V gene TRBV5-1; 8 bases are a match to TRBD1. The CDR3 contains 15 residues. The V segment lost 0 bases and the J segment 2 bases; nucleotides outside the gene matches: 4. CDR1 is SGHRS, CDR2 YFSETQ, per germline.

This clonotype was seen ten or more times. The chain employs TRBV20-1 and TRBJ2-5, with D tentatively TRBD1 (6 bases). V gave up 0 bases and J gave up 5 bases, with 10 bases separating them. Germline values: CDR1 DFQATT, CDR2 SNEGSKA (reference sequence). The length of the CDR3 is 13 residues. The CDR3 is CSARDYRAETQYF. The DNA of the CDR3 is TGCAGTGCTAGAGATTACAGGGCTGAGACCCAGTACTTC.

This clonotype was counted ten times or more. This sequence joins TRBV2 and TRBJ2-2; D gene unclear. Germline V lookup: CDR1 SNHLY, CDR2 FYNNEI. V lost 6 bases to trimming and J lost 0 bases, with 17 bases between them. The CDR3 contains 17 residues. The CDR3 here is CASRRKRASANTGELFF. DNA of the CDR3: TGTGCCAGCAGGAGAAAGCGTGCCAGCGCGAACACCGGGGAGCTGTTTTTT.

The rearrangement links TRBV20-1 to TRBJ2-1; D ambiguous. Germline V gene lookup returns CDR1 DFQATT and CDR2 SNEGSKA (reference sequence). The CDR3 extends over 15 amino acids. The CDR3 loop reads CSVLNTLSSYNEQFF. The CDR3 coding sequence is TGCAGCGTACTTAACACCTTGAGCTCCTACAATGAGCAGTTCTTC.

This clonotype occurred many times. This chain joins TRBV5-1 and TRBJ2-3; D is unclear. The germline V and J ends were trimmed by 0 bases and 2 bases, with 16 bases remaining between them. The CDR3 contains 17 residues. Germline V gene data show CDR1 as SGHRS and CDR2 as YFSETQ. Here the CDR3 reads CASSLVTVQQSTDTQYF. The CDR3, as DNA: TGCGCCAGCAGCTTGGTAACGGTACAGCAATCCACAGATACGCAGTATTTT.

This clonotype was seen repeatedly, ten times or more. The CDR3 is CSARDPVDTQYF. The CDR3 DNA sequence: TGCAGTGCTAGAGATCCGGTGGATACGCAGTATTTT. The J gene is TRBJ2-3, the V gene TRBV20-1, with D hard to call. This CDR3 has 12 amino acids. Germline CDR1 reads DFQATT; CDR2 reads SNEGSKA (reference sequence). V shed 0 bases and J shed 6 bases, with 7 bases lying between them.

This clonotype was observed many times. The chain recombines TRBV28 with TRBJ2-5; D is ambiguous. V was clipped by 3 bases and J by 5 bases, with 22 bases between them. CDR3 length: 17 amino acids. The germline V gene encodes CDR1 MDHEN and CDR2 SYDVKM. DNA for the CDR3: TGTGCCAGCAGTTTTAAACCCCAGGAAGATACCGGGGAGACCCAGTACTTC. This gives the protein CASSFKPQEDTGETQYF.

This clonotype has more than one count but fewer than ten. The rearrangement joins TRBV6-1 to TRBJ2-5; 8 bases line up with TRBD1. Germline CDR1 is MNHNS and CDR2 is SASEGT. This CDR3 contains 15 residues. The trim removed 7 bases at V and 1 base at J, leaving 8 bases unmatched. The CDR3 DNA sequence: TGTGCCAGCACCATGACAGGGGCCACCCAAGAGACCCAGTACTTC. Protein: CASTMTGATQETQYF.

Remarks on this clonotype: A much larger clone lies a single base off, so this may be a read error. This sequence joins TRBV7-2 and TRBJ1-5, with D possibly TRBD1 on 6 matching bases. This CDR3 comprises 15 residues. Germline CDR1 SGHTA, CDR2 FQGNSA. As DNA, the CDR3 is TGTGCCAGCAGGGACCAGGGGATTAGCAATCGGCCCCAGCATTTT. Residues: CASRDQGISNRPQHF.

This clonotype was recorded at least ten times. The genes are TRBV12-3 or TRBV12-4 and TRBJ2-3; 7 nucleotides agree with TRBD2. The CDR3 is 15 amino acids. Trimming cost V 6 bases and J 4 bases; bases outside gene matches: 10. DNA of the CDR3: TGTGCCAGCAGCTACGGGGGGACTATTGCAGATACGCAGTATTTT. It translates to CASSYGGTIADTQYF.

The sample holds many counts of this clonotype. The chain couples TRBV7-8 to TRBJ2-7, with TRBD1 matching over 10 bases. The CDR3 is 17 residues long. Germline CDR1 is SGHVS and CDR2 is FQNEAQ. Trimming at V came to 1 base and at J to 4 bases, leaving 10 bases not matched to a gene. The CDR3 DNA sequence: TGTGCCAGCAGCTTAGAGGTTACGAGGACAGGGGGATACGAGCAGTACTTC. This encodes CASSLEVTRTGGYEQYF.

Here the CDR3 DNA reads TGTGCCGGAGGGGGCAGGGGGGTCGCAGATACGCAGTATTTT. Protein: CAGGGRGVADTQYF. The V call is TRBV28, the J call TRBJ2-3; a weak D match, TRBD1 (7 bases). CDR1 and CDR2 (germline): MDHEN, SYDVKM. CDR3 length: 14 amino acids. V was cut by 11 bases and J by 4 bases, with 19 bases left in between.

This clonotype has just a few counts. CDR3 amino acids: CASSRRGTGTSTDTQYF. CDR3 coding DNA: TGTGCCAGCAGCCGTCGTGGGACAGGGACGAGTACAGATACGCAGTATTTT. The chain combines TRBV7-3 with TRBJ2-3, with TRBD1 matching over 9 bases. Looked up from germline, CDR1 is SGHTA and CDR2 is FQGTGA. This CDR3 is 17 amino acids long. The V and J ends lost 5 bases and 3 bases, in that order; junction bases with no gene match: 12.

This clonotype showed up many times. V usage is TRBV4-2 and J usage is TRBJ1-2, with a tentative D call TRBD1 (5 bases). Germline-derived CDR1 and CDR2 are LGHNA and YNFKEQ. Trimming took off 4 bases at V and 3 bases at J, with 9 bases between the two ends. This CDR3 has 13 residues. The chain's CDR3 is CASSLDSYYGYTF. The CDR3 DNA sequence: TGTGCCAGCAGCCTAGACAGTTACTATGGCTACACCTTC.

Ten or more counts support this clonotype. The rearrangement joins TRBV20-1 to TRBJ1-1; D call uncertain. This CDR3 comprises 10 residues. Germline assignment: CDR1 DFQATT and CDR2 SNEGSKA (reference sequence). V was clipped by 6 bases and J by 8 bases, with 10 bases between them. The CDR3 region is CSAMREEAFF. The CDR3 DNA follows: TGCAGTGCCATGAGGGAAGAAGCTTTCTTT.

The rearrangement joins TRBV21-1 to TRBJ2-1; the DNA was not compared with TRBD2, the D call given in the table. TRBV21-1 has pseudogene status. This CDR3 has 16 residues. This CDR3 reads CASSKVMREGYNEQFF. The CDR3 region has the DNA TGTGCCAGCAGCAAAGTAATGCGCGAGGGCTACAATGAGCAGTTCTTC.

This clonotype occurred many times. This sequence joins TRBV12-3 or TRBV12-4 and TRBJ2-5; 10 bases align to TRBD1. Trimming removed 5 bases from V and 4 bases from J; junction bases left unmatched: 7. The CDR3 totals 15 residues. Here the CDR3 reads CASSRQGAIGETQYF. The CDR3 DNA reads TGTGCCAGCAGTCGACAGGGGGCGATCGGAGAGACCCAGTACTTC.

The chain carries TRBV11-1 and TRBJ1-6; TRBD1 matches 11 bases. CDR1 is SGHAT and CDR2 is FQDESV in the germline V gene (reference sequence). The CDR3 consists of 19 residues. V dropped 7 bases and J dropped 4; count of bases not matched to a gene: 15. This CDR3 is CASTIRTGGAGIYNSPLHF. The CDR3 DNA is TGTGCCAGCACCATACGGACAGGGGGCGCGGGGATTTATAATTCACCCCTCCACTTT.

A few counts support this clonotype. The CDR3 protein is CASSLAQQGQETQYF. CDR3 in DNA: TGTGCCAGCAGCTTAGCCCAGCAGGGCCAAGAGACCCAGTACTTC. The chain is built from TRBV11-2 and TRBJ2-5; D is possibly TRBD1 (5 bases). The CDR3 is 15 amino acids. Germline CDR1 reads SGHAT; CDR2 reads FQNNGV. Between the trimmed V and J ends, which lost 1 base and 1 base, there was a span of 10 bases.

This clonotype was detected a few times. The genes are TRBV18 and TRBJ2-1; D perhaps matches TRBD1 (5 bases). The CDR3 extends over 15 amino acids. CDR1 is KGHSH and CDR2 is LQKENI in the germline V gene. The ends were cut back, 2 bases at V and 8 bases at J, with 16 bases in the middle. CDR3 protein: CASSPRVPQGDEQFF. CDR3 nucleotide sequence: TGTGCCAGCTCACCAAGGGTTCCTCAAGGGGATGAGCAGTTCTTC.

This clonotype turned up a few times. The chain joins TRBV4-2 to TRBJ2-7, with 11 bases identical to TRBD1. J gave up 5 bases and V 0 bases, and 9 bases lay outside the gene matches. CDR1 and CDR2 from the germline V gene are LGHNA and YNFKEQ. CDR3 size: 17 residues. The CDR3 DNA is TGTGCCAGCAGCCAAGATTCCCGGGACAGGGGGTCCCACGAGCAGTACTTC. This codes for CASSQDSRDRGSHEQYF.

This clonotype was seen ten or more times. The chain has TRBV20-1 and TRBJ2-3; TRBD2 is a possible D gene (6 bases). The CDR3 covers 16 residues. In germline, CDR1 is DFQATT, CDR2 SNEGSKA (reference sequence). V was pared by 0 bases and J by 1 base, with 14 bases between. CDR3 bases: TGCAGTGCTAGAGATCTCGGGGGATTGGGCACAGATACGCAGTATTTT. Translation: CSARDLGGLGTDTQYF.